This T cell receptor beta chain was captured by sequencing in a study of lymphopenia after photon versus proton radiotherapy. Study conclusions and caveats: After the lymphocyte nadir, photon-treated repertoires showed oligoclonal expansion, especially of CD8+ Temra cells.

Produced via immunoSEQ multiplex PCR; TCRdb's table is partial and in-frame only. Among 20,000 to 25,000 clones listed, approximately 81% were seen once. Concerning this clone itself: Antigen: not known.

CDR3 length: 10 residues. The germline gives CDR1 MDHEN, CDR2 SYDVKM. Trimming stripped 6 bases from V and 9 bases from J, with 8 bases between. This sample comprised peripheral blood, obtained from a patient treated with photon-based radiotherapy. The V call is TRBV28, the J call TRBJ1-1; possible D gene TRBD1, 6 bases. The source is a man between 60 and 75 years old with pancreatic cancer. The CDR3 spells CASSDRKAFF. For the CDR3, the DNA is TGTGCCAGCAGCGACAGGAAAGCTTTCTTT.